This T cell receptor beta chain was recorded in a study of blood T cell repertoires in COVID-19. As for the study in general: COVID-19 samples, acute and convalescent, were from the United States, Italy and Spain.

V was shortened by 2 bases and J by 8 bases, with 13 bases between the two germline ends. This CDR3 has 14 amino acids. Germline CDR1 and CDR2: MNHEY and SMNVEV (reference sequence). Authors' processing steps: The authors estimated nucleated cell counts from reference gene primer amplification. Clones were read by immunoSEQ multiplex PCR, and TCRdb kept only the in-frame ones, dropping some. V and J calls and clone size are as listed in that table; D and trimming were resolved from the DNA. In the table there are over 300,000 clones, more than 70% of which are singletons. The V and J genes are TRBV27 and TRBJ2-1, with TRBD1 as a possible D gene (6 bases). The TCR comes from a man aged 18 to 30 who had recovered from COVID-19. The source material was peripheral blood. The CDR3 DNA sequence: TGTGCCAGCAGTTTAATGGGGGCGGGCCATGAGCAGTTCTTC. This sequence encodes CASSLMGAGHEQFF.